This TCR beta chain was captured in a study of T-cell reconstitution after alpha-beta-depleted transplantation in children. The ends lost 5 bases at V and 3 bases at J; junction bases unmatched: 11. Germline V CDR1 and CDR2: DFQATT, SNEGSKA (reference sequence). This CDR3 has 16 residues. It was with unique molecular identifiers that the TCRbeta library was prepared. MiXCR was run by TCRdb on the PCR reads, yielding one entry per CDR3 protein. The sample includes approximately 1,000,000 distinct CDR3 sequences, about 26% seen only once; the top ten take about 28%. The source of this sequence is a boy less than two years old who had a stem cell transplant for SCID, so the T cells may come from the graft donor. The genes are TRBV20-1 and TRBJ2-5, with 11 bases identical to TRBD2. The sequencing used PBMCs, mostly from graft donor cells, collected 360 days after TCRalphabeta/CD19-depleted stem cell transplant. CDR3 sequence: CSAWGRLAGYKETQYF. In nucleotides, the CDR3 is TGCAGTGCTTGGGGGCGACTAGCGGGGTACAAAGAGACCCAGTACTTC.